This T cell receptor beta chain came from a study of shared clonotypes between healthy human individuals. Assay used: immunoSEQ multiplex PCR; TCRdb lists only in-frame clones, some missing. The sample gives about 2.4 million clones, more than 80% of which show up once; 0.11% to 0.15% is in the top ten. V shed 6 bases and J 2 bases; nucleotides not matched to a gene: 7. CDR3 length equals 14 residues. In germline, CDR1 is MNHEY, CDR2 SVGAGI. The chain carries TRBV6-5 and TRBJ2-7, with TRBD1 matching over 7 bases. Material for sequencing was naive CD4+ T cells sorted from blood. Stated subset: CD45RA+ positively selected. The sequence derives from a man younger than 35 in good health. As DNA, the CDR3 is TGTGCCAGCAGGGCGACAGGGAATCCCTACGAGCAGTACTTC. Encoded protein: CASRATGNPYEQYF.